What follows is one TCR beta chain and its context. Its matching antigen is unknown. The data are from a study of CD8+CD57+ T cells in acquired aplastic anemia. Germline trimming cut 8 bases from V and 4 bases from J; bases unmatched to any gene: 11. This CDR3 has 14 amino acids. The germline V gene encodes CDR1 SQVTM and CDR2 ANQGSEA. Genomic DNA constituted the template upon which TCR beta VDJ and CDR3 profiling was performed. TCRdb processed the reads anew with MiXCR; each CDR3 protein has one entry. The sample carries fewer than 200,000 distinct CDR3 sequences, 60% to 70% recorded once. Study-wide results and limits: Found in both controls and patients were approximately 30 CD8+ CDR3 sequences.

The clonotype originates from a human donor in good health. The sequenced sample consisted of sorted CD4+, CD8+, or CD8+CD57+ T cells (not recorded which) from PBMCs. The chain couples TRBV29-1 to TRBJ2-7; 10 bases agree with TRBD2. CDR3 in DNA: TGCAGCTTGGTAGCTCTAGCGGGAGTGTACGAGCAGTACTTC. This translates into CSLVALAGVYEQYF.